This TCR beta chain was sequenced in a study of T cell responses to AZD1222 COVID-19 vaccine. The CDR3 is made up of 14 amino acids. V gave up 4 bases and J gave up 4 bases, with 14 bases separating them. The germline gives CDR1 SGDLS, CDR2 YYNGEE. Whole-study results and caveats: Compared with day 0, the breadth and depth of the Spike-specific TCR repertoire rose significantly after two doses of AZD1222. Clonal diversity was possibly underestimated, and the donors were mostly white British, with more females. Baseline serology detected seropositivity in only six or seven AZD1222 recipients.

Libraries were prepared by immunoSEQ multiplex PCR; TCRdb keeps only in-frame clonotypes and omits some of them. The sample consists of 190,000 or so clones, about 94% of them appearing once. Concerning this clone: Its antigen is unidentified.

Pooling covered second doses at about 4 or about 12 weeks. This sample comprised peripheral blood, obtained 28 days after the second AZD1222 dose. This chain uses TRBV9 with TRBJ1-2, with a possible D match to TRBD1 (6 bases). This clonotype was sampled from an adult who received the AZD1222 COVID-19 vaccine. The CDR3 nucleotides are TGTGCCAGCAGCCCGGCAGGGGATATCTATGGCTACACCTTC. Residues: CASSPAGDIYGYTF.